The present TCR beta chain was sequenced within a study of cytomegalovirus exposure and HLA in healthy donors. PCR amplification relied on 60 Vbeta primers (plus 13 Jbeta primers). Some clones are missing from TCRdb's copy, which holds only in-frame ones; the method was immunoSEQ multiplex PCR. The sample consists of 210,000 or so clones, roughly 78% of them appearing once. The study's findings and limits: Analysis performed later showed TCR beta chains linked to HLA being more clonally expanded than equally common others.

The CDR3 consists of 15 residues. The V end was cut by 0 bases, the J end by 1 base, with 8 bases between. Germline assignment: CDR1 SGDLS and CDR2 YYNGEE. As concerns this clone: Its specificity is unknown.

Sequencing was done on a sample of PBMCs. The rearrangement joins TRBV9 to TRBJ1-5; a possible D gene is TRBD1 (5 bases). This clonotype was sampled from a boy between 10 and 17 years old in good health and CMV-seronegative. CDR3 sequence: CASSVGGDSNQPQHF. CDR3 nucleotide sequence: TGTGCCAGCAGCGTAGGGGGGGACAGCAATCAGCCCCAGCATTTT.